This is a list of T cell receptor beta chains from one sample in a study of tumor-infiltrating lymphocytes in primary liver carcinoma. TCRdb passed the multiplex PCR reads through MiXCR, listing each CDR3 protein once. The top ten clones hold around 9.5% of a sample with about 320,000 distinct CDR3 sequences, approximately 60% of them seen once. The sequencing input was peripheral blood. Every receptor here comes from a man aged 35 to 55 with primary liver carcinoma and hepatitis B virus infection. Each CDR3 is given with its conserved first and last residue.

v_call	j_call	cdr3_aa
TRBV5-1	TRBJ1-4	CASSPTDRDWEKLSF
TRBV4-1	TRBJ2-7	CASSQGGGEGYEQYF
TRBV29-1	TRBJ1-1	CSVGSGWGTNTEAFF
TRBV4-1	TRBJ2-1	CASSPATGYVGNEQFF
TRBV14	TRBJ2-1	CVSSQDRSRHNEQFF
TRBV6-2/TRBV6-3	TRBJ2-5	CASSYTTGGPRETQYF
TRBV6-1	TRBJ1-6	CASNETANWGSPLHF
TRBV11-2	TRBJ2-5	CASSSRLVETQYF
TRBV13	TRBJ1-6	CASSSLWDRGDSPLHF
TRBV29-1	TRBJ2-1	CSVLEGYNELFF
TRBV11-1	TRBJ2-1	CASTSFRDRGLNERFF
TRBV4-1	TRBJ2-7	CASSQGGYEQYF
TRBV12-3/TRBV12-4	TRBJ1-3	CASCLGGTGNTIHF
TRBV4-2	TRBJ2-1	CASSQEGGSGDEQFF
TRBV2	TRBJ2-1	CASKLVTDEQFF
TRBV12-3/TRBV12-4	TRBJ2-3	CASSFGSGDTQYF
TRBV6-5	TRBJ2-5	CASTLIRLAGARETQYF
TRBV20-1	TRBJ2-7	CSASFTTKEQYF
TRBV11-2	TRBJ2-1	CASSMSGSDNDQFF
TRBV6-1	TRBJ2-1	CASSVAGGTNEQFF
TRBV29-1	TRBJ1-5	CSIEETNRSRQPQHF
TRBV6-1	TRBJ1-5	CASSLGQGGNQPQRF
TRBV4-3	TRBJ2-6	CASSREPWGGTRANVLTF
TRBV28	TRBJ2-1	CVSTIGYGYNEQFF
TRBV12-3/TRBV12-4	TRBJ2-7	CASSSGRTVTYEQYF
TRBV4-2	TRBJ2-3	CASSQADTQYF